This TCR beta chain stems from a study of OX40 agonist ivuxolimab in advanced cancers. The germline V gene encodes CDR1 LNHDA and CDR2 SQIVND (reference sequence). This CDR3 has 17 amino acids. Between the trimmed V and J ends, which lost 1 base and 4 bases, there was a span of 17 bases. Using immunoSEQ multiplex PCR, the repertoire was profiled, and TCRdb retains in-frame clones only, with some absent. The sample records tens of thousands of clones, 80% being singletons. This clonotype was sampled from an adult with an advanced solid tumor such as melanoma, head and neck, liver or kidney cancer. This specimen consisted of CD4+ or CD8+ T cells sorted from blood, obtained in a trial of the OX40 agonist ivuxolimab. The J gene is TRBJ1-5, the V gene TRBV19; D may be TRBD1 (6 bases). The chain's CDR3 is CASSIGGQRLWNQPQHF. In DNA, the CDR3 is TGTGCCAGTAGTATAGGTGGACAGAGGCTATGGAATCAGCCCCAGCATTTT.